Listed here are 29 T cell receptor beta chains from one sample, sequenced in a study of T cell responses to AZD1222 COVID-19 vaccine. The repertoire was sequenced with immunoSEQ multiplex PCR; TCRdb's copy has only in-frame clones and lacks some. The sample lists roughly 95,000 clones; over 75% were seen once. The source was peripheral blood, collected on day 0 of AZD1222 vaccination. These receptors originate from an adult in good health.

The rearrangement links TRBV18 to TRBJ2-3; D is unresolved. This CDR3 has 17 residues. CDR1 and CDR2 (germline): KGHSH, LQKENI. V lost 0 bases, J lost 2 bases, and 15 bases lay in between. CDR3 residues: CASSPPRDIGNTDTQYF. Written as DNA, the CDR3 is TGTGCCAGCTCACCACCACGAGACATAGGGAACACAGATACGCAGTATTTT. The whole variable domain, remainder taken from reference TRBV18 and TRBJ2-3, is NAGVMQNPRHLVRRRGQEARLRCSPMKGHSHVYWYRQLPEEGLKFMVYLQKENIIDESGMPKERFSAEFPKEGPSILRIQQVVRGDSAAYFCASSPPRDIGNTDTQYFGPGTRLTVL.

The V and J genes are TRBV7-9 and TRBJ1-3; 7 bases are shared with TRBD1. The germline gives CDR1 SEHNR, CDR2 FQNEAQ (reference sequence). V lost 7 bases to trimming and J lost 3 bases; unmatched junction nucleotides: 9. This CDR3 spans 15 amino acids. The CDR3: CASTLVGGGGNTIYF. DNA for the CDR3: TGTGCCAGCACCCTAGTAGGGGGCGGTGGAAACACCATATATTTT.

The chain joins TRBV7-8 to TRBJ1-2, with D maybe TRBD1 (5 bases). Germline CDR1 reads SGHVS; CDR2 reads FQNEAQ. This CDR3 is 14 amino acids long. V was pared by 4 bases and J by 8 bases, with 17 bases between. The DNA for the CDR3 is TGTGCCAGCAGCTCACCGGGGGAGTCAAACGGCTACACCTTC. Residues: CASSSPGESNGYTF. The whole variable domain, remainder taken from reference TRBV7-8 and TRBJ1-2, is GAGVSQSPRYKVAKRGQDVALRCDPISGHVSLFWYQQALGQGPEFLTYFQNEAQLDKSGLPSDRFFAERPEGSVSTLKIQRTQQEDSAVYLCASSSPGESNGYTFGSGTRLTVV.

This clone was counted a few times. The V gene is TRBV2, the J gene TRBJ2-7, with 10 bases identical to TRBD1. CDR3 length equals 16 residues. V dropped 1 base and J dropped 2; count of bases not matched to a gene: 5. CDR1 is SNHLY and CDR2 is FYNNEI in the germline V gene. The chain's CDR3 is CASSEGGQGDPYEQYF. The CDR3 bases are TGTGCCAGCAGTGAAGGTGGACAGGGGGACCCCTACGAGCAGTACTTC.

The gene calls are TRBV2 and TRBJ2-1; tentative D call: TRBD2 (7 bases). The CDR3 extends over 16 amino acids. The germline CDR1 and CDR2 sequences are SNHLY and FYNNEI. The V end lost 7 bases, the J end lost 6 bases, and 22 bases lay between the germline ends. The CDR3 nucleotides read TGTGCCAGCATGGGACTTGGGGGGGCCGTGGTCAATGAGCAGTTCTTC. This encodes CASMGLGGAVVNEQFF.

The rearrangement uses TRBV27 and TRBJ1-5; TRBD1 matches 10 bases. This CDR3 has 16 amino acids. CDR1 is MNHEY, CDR2 SMNVEV, per germline (reference sequence). V lost 5 bases and J lost 6; bases outside the gene matches: 10. The CDR3 nucleotides are TGTGCCAGCAGTCCCAGACAGGGGGCGGAGGGTCAGCCCCAGCATTTT. Translating gives CASSPRQGAEGQPQHF.

This clone showed up just a few times. The identical CDR3 is also encoded by other nucleotide sequences in the sample. This chain links TRBV5-4 with TRBJ1-1; TRBD1 is a possible D gene (5 bases). CDR1 SGHNT and CDR2 YYREEE come from the germline V gene (reference sequence). The V and J ends lost 0 bases and 1 base respectively, with 7 bases between them. This CDR3 contains 14 residues. As DNA, the CDR3 is TGTGCCAGCAGCTTGGGGGGCGAGAACACTGAAGCTTTCTTT. Translation gives CASSLGGENTEAFF. Supplemented by reference TRBV5-4 and TRBJ1-1, the full variable domain reads ETGVTQSPTHLIKTRGQQVTLRCSSQSGHNTVSWYQQALGQGPQFIFQYYREEENGRGNFPPRFSGLQFPNYSSELNVNALELDDSALYLCASSLGGENTEAFFGQGTRLTVV.

This clone was recorded once. J is TRBJ2-1 and V is TRBV18; D may be TRBD1 (6 bases). The germline CDR1 and CDR2 sequences are KGHSH and LQKENI. CDR3 length: 14 residues. The ends were cut back, 3 bases at V and 7 bases at J, with 13 bases in the middle. The CDR3 DNA follows: TGTGCCAGCTCACCTATTGGACAGCTAAATGAGCAGTTCTTC. Translated: CASSPIGQLNEQFF.

This clone was detected only a few times. This rearrangement joins TRBV30 to TRBJ1-5, with TRBD1 as a possible D gene (5 bases). Germline loops: CDR1 GTSNPN, CDR2 SVGIG (reference sequence). The V end was cut by 0 bases, the J end by 11 bases, with 14 bases between. This CDR3 has 13 amino acids. CDR3 residues: CAWSVQGRSAQHF. The CDR3 DNA sequence: TGTGCCTGGAGTGTCCAGGGCCGATCAGCCCAGCATTTT.

This clone was counted a few times. This chain joins TRBV6-2 or TRBV6-3 and TRBJ2-3; 8 positions match TRBD1. The CDR3 contains 14 residues. In germline, CDR1 is MNHEY, CDR2 SVGEGT. The junction had 3 bases not matched to a gene; V was cut back by 5 bases and J by 2 bases. CDR3: CASSDRGNTDTQYF. The CDR3 coding sequence is TGTGCCAGCAGTGACAGGGGCAACACAGATACGCAGTATTTT.

The chain links TRBV7-2 to TRBJ1-1, with a possible D match to TRBD1 (5 bases). The CDR3 sequence is 15 residues long. Germline V CDR1 and CDR2: SGHTA, FQGNSA. Trimming shortened V by 1 base and J by 11 bases, and 20 bases separated the two germline ends. The DNA for the CDR3 is TGTGCCAGCAGCTTAGAGGCTAATTGGGACTACATCGCTTTCTTT. Protein: CASSLEANWDYIAFF.

This rearrangement joins TRBV11-2 to TRBJ1-4; tentatively, D is TRBD1 (5 bases). CDR3 length: 14 residues. V was cut by 5 bases and J by 8 bases, with 15 bases left in between. Germline CDR1 reads SGHAT; CDR2 reads FQNNGV. The CDR3 DNA is TGTGCCAGCAGCAACCGGGGGGTGGACGAAAAACTGTTTTTT. This encodes CASSNRGVDEKLFF.

The V and J genes are TRBV2 and TRBJ2-7; D not certain. The germline gives CDR1 SNHLY, CDR2 FYNNEI. V gave up 7 bases and J gave up 2 bases, with 9 bases separating them. The CDR3 has 12 residues. CDR3 region: CASKGSPYEQYF. The CDR3 DNA reads TGTGCCAGCAAGGGCAGCCCCTACGAGCAGTACTTC.

The V and J genes are TRBV7-9 and TRBJ2-1, with 10 bases aligning to TRBD1. The CDR3 is 19 residues long. The germline V gene encodes CDR1 SEHNR and CDR2 FQNEAQ (reference sequence). The J segment lost 4 bases and the V segment lost 3 bases, leaving 15 bases of the junction unmatched. DNA for the CDR3: TGTGCCAGCAGCTTTGCGACAGGGGGCGTTTCGCCAGGATACAATGAGCAGTTCTTC. This encodes CASSFATGGVSPGYNEQFF. Full variable domain (remainder filled in from reference TRBV7-9 and TRBJ2-1): DTGVSQNPRHKITKRGQNVTFRCDPISEHNRLYWYRQTLGQGPEFLTYFQNEAQLEKSRLLSDRFSAERPKGSFSTLEIQRTEQGDSAMYLCASSFATGGVSPGYNEQFFGPGTRLTVL.

This chain joins TRBV5-1 and TRBJ2-2; TRBD1 agrees at 10 bases. Trimming at V came to 1 base and at J to 5 bases, leaving 5 bases not matched to a gene. Germline values: CDR1 SGHRS, CDR2 YFSETQ. The CDR3 has 16 amino acids. In DNA, the CDR3 is TGCGCCAGCAGCTTGTCGGGACAGGGGTTTACCGGGGAGCTGTTTTTT. This sequence encodes CASSLSGQGFTGELFF.

The rearrangement uses TRBV4-2 and TRBJ2-6; 8 bases align to TRBD2. V was pared by 0 bases and J by 0 bases, with 4 bases of the junction left unmatched. CDR3 length equals 18 residues. CDR1 is LGHNA and CDR2 is YNFKEQ in the germline V gene. The CDR3 sequence: CASSQDKREYSGANVLTF. The CDR3 DNA sequence: TGTGCCAGCAGCCAAGATAAGCGGGAGTACTCTGGGGCCAACGTCCTGACTTTC.

The V and J genes are TRBV24-1 and TRBJ2-1; possibly TRBD2 for D (5 bases). V dropped 8 bases and J dropped 1 base, with 17 bases sitting between them. The CDR3 is made up of 16 amino acids. CDR1 is KGHDR and CDR2 is SFDVKD in the germline V gene. The CDR3 here is CATKGSGRMSYNEQFF. The CDR3 nucleotides are TGTGCCACCAAAGGTTCGGGAAGGATGTCCTACAATGAGCAGTTCTTC.

The V gene is TRBV29-1, the J gene TRBJ2-5; weak D call: TRBD2 (5 bases). CDR1 and CDR2 (germline): SQVTM, ANQGSEA. V was clipped by 5 bases and J by 1 base, with 11 bases between them. This CDR3 contains 13 residues. The CDR3 bases are TGCAGCGTTACGCTAGCTGTCCAAGAGACCCAGTACTTC. Its translation: CSVTLAVQETQYF.

V and J are TRBV21-1 and TRBJ1-4; TRBD1, as called in the table, went unchecked against the DNA. TRBV21-1 is a pseudogene locus. The length of the CDR3 is 17 residues. The CDR3 nucleotides read TGTGCCAGCAGCAATGTGCTAGGGGGCGCGGGTAATGAAAAACTGTTTTTT. It specifies CASSNVLGGAGNEKLFF.

The chain is built from TRBV28 and TRBJ2-3; D could derive from TRBD1 or TRBD2 (5 bases each). CDR3 length equals 14 residues. Germline CDR1 and CDR2: MDHEN and SYDVKM. Trimming removed 6 bases from V and 0 bases from J, with 10 bases in between. The CDR3 is CASRTGTSTDTQYF. The CDR3 DNA reads TGTGCCAGCAGGACCGGGACCAGCACAGATACGCAGTATTTT. Using reference TRBV28 and TRBJ2-3 for the parts outside the CDR3, the full variable domain is DVKVTQSSRYLVKRTGEKVFLECVQDMDHENMFWYRQDPGLGLRLIYFSYDVKMKEKGDIPEGYSVSREKKERFSLILESASTNQTSMYLCASRTGTSTDTQYFGPGTRLTVL.

The CDR3 region is CASSVLGETQYF. The CDR3 DNA reads TGTGCCAGCAGTGTTCTTGGGGAGACCCAGTACTTC. J is TRBJ2-5 and V is TRBV12-3 or TRBV12-4; D call uncertain. CDR3 length: 12 residues. V lost 5 bases and J 5 bases, leaving 9 bases between the germline ends.

The chain has TRBV5-4 and TRBJ2-3; D may be TRBD2 (5 bases). The CDR3 extends over 16 amino acids. Germline loops: CDR1 SGHNT, CDR2 YYREEE (reference sequence). V was trimmed by 1 base and J by 2 bases, leaving 14 bases between them. The CDR3 nucleotides are TGTGCCAGCAGCTTGCTCGTGACTACAAACACAGATACGCAGTATTTT. This sequence encodes CASSLLVTTNTDTQYF.

This chain links TRBV3-1 (or the pseudogene TRBV3-2) with TRBJ2-7, with 14 bases fitting TRBD2. The junction had 5 bases not matched to a gene; V was cut back by 3 bases and J by 1 base. Per the germline V gene, CDR1 is LGHDT and CDR2 is YNNKEL (reference sequence). The CDR3 is 17 residues long. The CDR3 is CASSQGLAGDRSYEQYF. CDR3 nucleotide sequence: TGTGCCAGCAGCCAGGGACTAGCGGGAGATAGGTCCTACGAGCAGTACTTC.

This chain uses TRBV7-9 with TRBJ2-7; tentatively, D is TRBD1 (5 bases). This CDR3 region has 12 residues. Trimming shortened V by 5 bases and J by 7 bases, and 12 bases separated the two germline ends. Germline V lookup: CDR1 SEHNR, CDR2 FQNEAQ (reference sequence). The CDR3 protein is CASSEGVREQYF. The DNA for the CDR3 is TGTGCCAGCAGCGAAGGGGTCAGGGAGCAGTACTTC. Combining the CDR3 with reference TRBV7-9 and TRBJ2-7 gives the whole variable domain DTGVSQNPRHKITKRGQNVTFRCDPISEHNRLYWYRQTLGQGPEFLTYFQNEAQLEKSRLLSDRFSAERPKGSFSTLEIQRTEQGDSAMYLCASSEGVREQYFGPGTRLTVT.

The chain carries TRBV12-3 or TRBV12-4 and TRBJ1-1; tentatively, D is TRBD1 (5 bases). The length of the CDR3 is 13 residues. Deletions cut 3 bases from V and 3 bases from J, with 8 bases between. In DNA form, the CDR3 reads TGTGCCAGCAGTTTGGGGCTACACACTGAAGCTTTCTTT. As protein: CASSLGLHTEAFF.

The J gene is TRBJ2-7, the V gene TRBV2, with TRBD2 matching over 9 bases. Germline V gives CDR1 SNHLY, CDR2 FYNNEI. The junction had 6 bases not matched to a gene; V was cut back by 4 bases and J by 5 bases. CDR3 length: 14 amino acids. CDR3 sequence: CASSGSGSRHEQYF. CDR3 DNA sequence: TGTGCCAGCAGTGGTAGCGGGAGTCGGCACGAGCAGTACTTC.

The chain employs TRBV9 and TRBJ2-3, with TRBD2 matching 7 bases. Unmatched junction bases numbered 13, after V lost 1 base and J lost 5 bases. From germline, CDR1 is SGDLS and CDR2 YYNGEE. This CDR3 comprises 17 residues. The CDR3 region has the DNA TGTGCCAGCAGCGTAACCGACGGCGCGGGAGTGATAGATACGCAGTATTTT. It codes for CASSVTDGAGVIDTQYF.

This chain's CDR3 is CASSFHPANYGYTF. In DNA form, the CDR3 reads TGTGCCAGCAGCTTTCACCCAGCTAACTATGGCTACACCTTC. The chain carries TRBV9 and TRBJ1-2, with D unresolved. There are 14 residues in the CDR3. From germline, CDR1 is SGDLS and CDR2 YYNGEE. V lost 4 bases to trimming and J lost 0 bases, with 10 bases between them.

This chain joins TRBV27 and TRBJ1-1; 10 bases match TRBD1. This CDR3 has 14 amino acids. J gave up 4 bases and V 3 bases, and 2 bases lay outside the gene matches. CDR1 is MNHEY, CDR2 SMNVEV, per germline (reference sequence). The CDR3 sequence: CASSLGQGSTEAFF. As DNA, the CDR3 is TGTGCCAGCAGTTTGGGACAGGGGTCCACTGAAGCTTTCTTT.